A single sample gave rise to the 2 T cell receptor beta chains below, sequenced in a study of Ad26.COV2.S vaccination and SARS-CoV-2 variants. This table comes from immunoSEQ multiplex PCR, and its TCRdb copy is limited to in-frame clones, with some not included. Here the sample spans about 350,000 clones, approximately 86% being singletons. Described treatment: around 19 received Ad26.COV2.S at low or high dose, single or two shots; about five received placebo; per-sample allocation not given. Sample collection was performed on day 63 after the first vaccine or placebo injection. The specimen comprised peripheral blood, sampled in a trial of Ad26.COV2.S vaccine versus placebo. Receptors originate from a person between 18 and 65 years old who received the Ad26.COV2.S COVID-19 vaccine or a placebo.

With regard to this clone: The conserved phenylalanine or tryptophan is not found at the CDR3 terminus, so this likely reflects a read error. The limits of the CDR3 on the DNA are not certain, so only TCRdb's listed CDR3 is given. The CDR3 region is CASSPPRDRVPPGWEL. The J gene is TRBJ1-1, the V gene TRBV23-1; the table's D call, TRBD1, has no DNA check behind it. TRBV23-1 belongs to the ORF category, with a function that is uncertain. The CDR3 numbers 16 amino acids, ends counted.

J is TRBJ1-6 and V is TRBV9, with a weak D call TRBD1 (6 bases). CDR3 size: 15 residues. Germline loops: CDR1 SGDLS, CDR2 YYNGEE. With 0 bases removed from V and 8 bases from J, the gap between germline ends came to 12 bases. Here the CDR3 reads CASSVEGRGDSPLHF. CDR3 bases: TGTGCCAGCAGCGTAGAAGGCAGGGGAGATTCACCCCTCCACTTT.